Below are 26 T cell receptor beta chains sequenced from a single sample in a study of early T cells in non-severe SARS-CoV-2 infection. TCRdb independently ran MiXCR on the 5' RACE reads; one entry per CDR3 protein. The data show about 77,000 distinct CDR3 sequences, approximately 15% seen once. The sample was whole blood. The receptors stem from an adult who was a healthcare worker with PCR-confirmed SARS-CoV-2 infection or an uninfected control (not recorded which).

The sample holds a few counts of this clonotype. This chain connects TRBV3-1 to TRBJ1-4, with 12 bases matching TRBD1. CDR1 and CDR2 (germline): LGHDT, YNNKEL (reference sequence). This CDR3 is 17 amino acids long. V trimming: 4 bases; J trimming: 7 bases; junction bases outside the gene matches: 10. This CDR3 reads CASSPRDRGQTGEKLFF. The CDR3 DNA is TGTGCCAGCAGCCCTCGGGACAGGGGGCAAACAGGTGAAAAACTGTTTTTT.

This clonotype was seen more than once but under ten times. An end of the junction does not agree with germline; a read error may underlie this. The chain combines TRBV7-6 with TRBJ2-3; the match to TRBD2 covers 7 bases. CDR1 and CDR2 (germline): SGHVS, FNYEAQ. This CDR3 has 12 amino acids. The CDR3 nucleotides read TGTGCCAGCAGCCCGGGGGGAAGTCCGGGGGATTTT. This gives the protein CASSPGGSPGDF.

This clonotype was picked up a small number of times. V gene TRBV15 combines with J gene TRBJ2-3; weak D call: TRBD1 (7 bases). The CDR3 covers 16 residues. Per germline, CDR1 LNHNV and CDR2 YYDKDF (reference sequence). V was pared by 0 bases and J by 7 bases, with 17 bases between. Here the CDR3 reads CATSRDPTRGQNTQYF. CDR3 bases: TGTGCCACCAGCAGAGATCCCACGCGGGGACAGAATACGCAGTATTTT.

This chain uses TRBV28 with TRBJ2-7; 7 bases match TRBD1. With 2 bases clipped from V and 3 bases from J, the junction kept 7 bases outside the gene matches. Germline assignment: CDR1 MDHEN and CDR2 SYDVKM. The CDR3 covers 15 residues. CDR3 bases: TGTGCCAGCAGTTTAGGTTCAGGGGGACGCTACGAGCAGTACTTC. Translation: CASSLGSGGRYEQYF.

This chain joins TRBV4-1 and TRBJ2-1; tentative D call: TRBD1 (5 bases). Germline values: CDR1 MGHRA, CDR2 YSYEKL. V was shortened by 1 base and J by 4 bases, with 14 bases between the two germline ends. The CDR3 extends over 16 amino acids. The CDR3 is CASSQVRATDYNEQFF. CDR3 coding DNA: TGCGCCAGCAGCCAAGTTCGGGCGACAGATTACAATGAGCAGTTCTTC.

This clonotype was counted a few times. The V gene is TRBV7-8, the J gene TRBJ2-1; the D gene is possibly TRBD1 (6 bases). The CDR3 sequence is 15 residues long. Trimming took 4 bases from V and 0 from J, leaving 10 bases between them. Germline loops: CDR1 SGHVS, CDR2 FQNEAQ. In DNA form, the CDR3 reads TGTGCCAGCAGCTCAGACAGGAGCTCCTACAATGAGCAGTTCTTC. Translating gives CASSSDRSSYNEQFF.

This clonotype has only a few counts. The V and J genes are TRBV18 and TRBJ2-1, with 12 bases that match TRBD2. V shed 4 bases and J 10 bases; nucleotides not matched to a gene: 5. Per germline, CDR1 KGHSH and CDR2 LQKENI. The CDR3 contains 14 residues. CDR3 in amino acids: CASSQTSGSEEQFF. CDR3 nucleotide sequence: TGTGCCAGCTCACAGACTAGCGGGAGCGAGGAGCAGTTCTTC.

J is TRBJ2-7 and V is TRBV2; TRBD1 matches 8 bases. The germline CDR1 and CDR2 sequences are SNHLY and FYNNEI. With V trimmed by 5 bases and J by 3 bases, 6 bases remained unmatched. There are 14 residues in the CDR3. CDR3 in DNA: TGTGCCAGCAGTCCGGCGGGACAGGACTACGAGCAGTACTTC. Its protein product is CASSPAGQDYEQYF.

This chain joins TRBV29-1 and TRBJ1-2, with TRBD1 matching over 7 bases. Trimming removed 1 base from V and 4 bases from J; junction bases left unmatched: 3. This CDR3 has 13 amino acids. Germline V gene lookup returns CDR1 SQVTM and CDR2 ANQGSEA. CDR3 protein: CSVEGGQTYGYTF. The DNA of the CDR3 is TGCAGCGTTGAAGGGGGACAGACCTATGGCTACACCTTC.

This chain links TRBV5-1 with TRBJ2-7; a weak D match, TRBD1 (6 bases). The CDR3 spans 15 residues. CDR1 and CDR2 from the germline V gene are SGHRS and YFSETQ. Deletions cut 2 bases from V and 0 bases from J, with 12 bases between. This CDR3 is CASSFGGQSSYEQYF. The CDR3 nucleotides are TGCGCCAGCAGCTTTGGGGGCCAGAGCTCCTACGAGCAGTACTTC.

This clonotype was recorded a few times. The genes are TRBV10-1 and TRBJ2-3, with D perhaps matching TRBD1 or TRBD2 (5 bases each). Germline V CDR1 and CDR2: WNHNN, SYGVQD (reference sequence). CDR3 length: 16 amino acids. V lost 3 bases to trimming and J lost 0 bases, with 13 bases between them. The CDR3 loop is CASSDWGGLSTDTQYF. The CDR3, as DNA: TGCGCCAGCAGTGATTGGGGCGGGTTGAGCACAGATACGCAGTATTTT.

This chain links TRBV28 with TRBJ1-5; no firm D call. Trimming removed 1 base from V and 5 bases from J, with 6 bases in between. This CDR3 is 13 amino acids long. The germline V gene has CDR1 MDHEN and CDR2 SYDVKM. CDR3 region: CASSLYPDQPQHF. The CDR3 DNA reads TGTGCCAGCAGTTTATATCCGGATCAGCCCCAGCATTTT.

The chain joins TRBV19 to TRBJ1-2, with D possibly matching TRBD1 (6 bases). The CDR3 sequence is 17 residues long. Looked up from germline, CDR1 is LNHDA and CDR2 is SQIVND (reference sequence). Trimming left V 7 bases short and J 0 bases short, with 21 bases between. This chain's CDR3 is CASIDPGHPIANYGYTF. The CDR3 DNA sequence: TGTGCCAGTATTGATCCGGGACATCCTATAGCTAACTATGGCTACACCTTC.

This clonotype showed up just a few times. The gene calls are TRBV3-1 and TRBJ1-2, with D perhaps matching TRBD1 (6 bases). With 3 bases removed from V and 0 bases from J, the gap between germline ends came to 11 bases. The CDR3 runs 15 residues. Germline CDR1 LGHDT, CDR2 YNNKEL (reference sequence). CDR3 coding DNA: TGTGCCAGCAGCCATAGGGGGAAAACTAACTATGGCTACACCTTC. Protein: CASSHRGKTNYGYTF.

This clonotype turned up a few times. The V call is TRBV10-1, the J call TRBJ1-6; tentative D call: TRBD1 (5 bases). The CDR3 spans 18 residues. CDR1 and CDR2 (germline): WNHNN, SYGVQD (reference sequence). The ends were cut back, 7 bases at V and 7 bases at J, with 26 bases in the middle. In nucleotides, the CDR3 is TGCGCCAGCATCGGAGCCCTTTCCCCGGACACGGGGAATTCACCCCTCCACTTT. Its protein is CASIGALSPDTGNSPLHF.

The table lists this clonotype with a few counts. This chain joins TRBV11-2 and TRBJ2-2; D unclear. Trimming stripped 8 bases from V and 4 bases from J, with 14 bases between. Looked up from germline, CDR1 is SGHAT and CDR2 is FQNNGV. This CDR3 spans 14 amino acids. The CDR3: CASGGDFGTGELFF. Written as DNA, the CDR3 is TGTGCCAGCGGTGGAGATTTCGGCACCGGGGAGCTGTTTTTT.

This clonotype was detected a few times. The chain joins TRBV30 to TRBJ1-3; D ambiguous. Deletions cut 1 base from V and 0 bases from J, with 10 bases between. In germline, CDR1 is GTSNPN, CDR2 SVGIG (reference sequence). The CDR3 is made up of 15 amino acids. For the CDR3, the DNA is TGTGCCTGGAGTGCGACCGCTTTCTCTGGAAACACCATATATTTT. Amino acid sequence: CAWSATAFSGNTIYF.

This sequence joins TRBV7-9 and TRBJ2-3; no clear D gene. Looked up from germline, CDR1 is SEHNR and CDR2 is FQNEAQ (reference sequence). Trimming shortened V by 7 bases and J by 0 bases, and 5 bases separated the two germline ends. The CDR3 length is 12 residues. As DNA, the CDR3 is TGTGCCAGCATGGGGAGCACAGATACGCAGTATTTT. This translates into CASMGSTDTQYF. Together with reference TRBV7-9 and TRBJ2-3, the CDR3 gives the full variable domain: DTGVSQNPRHKITKRGQNVTFRCDPISEHNRLYWYRQTLGQGPEFLTYFQNEAQLEKSRLLSDRFSAERPKGSFSTLEIQRTEQGDSAMYLCASMGSTDTQYFGPGTRLTVL.

This clonotype was seen a handful of times. This rearrangement joins TRBV11-1 to TRBJ1-1; D may be TRBD1 (6 bases). Trimming pared 7 bases from V and 11 bases from J, leaving 20 bases between. This CDR3 is 13 amino acids long. The germline CDR1 and CDR2 sequences are SGHAT and FQDESV (reference sequence). CDR3 protein: CASTPRRGGAAFF. CDR3 DNA sequence: TGTGCCAGCACCCCGCGTCGAGGGGGTGCTGCTTTCTTT. Full variable domain (missing parts from reference TRBV11-1 and TRBJ1-1): EAEVAQSPRYKITEKSQAVAFWCDPISGHATLYWYRQILGQGPELLVQFQDESVVDDSQLPKDRFSAERLKGVDSTLKIQPAELGDSAMYLCASTPRRGGAAFFGQGTRLTVV.

The J gene is TRBJ1-1, the V gene TRBV11-1; weak D call: TRBD1 (5 bases). The germline CDR1 and CDR2 sequences are SGHAT and FQDESV (reference sequence). Between the trimmed V and J ends, which lost 3 bases and 8 bases, there was a span of 13 bases. The CDR3 loop spans 13 amino acids. CDR3 bases: TGTGCCAGCAGCTTCGGGACTCGATCCGAAGCTTTCTTT. Protein sequence: CASSFGTRSEAFF.

In its sample, this clonotype was seen a few times. V is TRBV13 and J is TRBJ2-1; D might be TRBD2 (7 bases). The V end was cut by 7 bases, the J end by 3 bases, with 16 bases between. Looked up from germline, CDR1 is PRHDT and CDR2 is FYEKMQ (reference sequence). The CDR3 length is 15 residues. CDR3 in amino acids: CASTVGGADYNEQFF. CDR3 in DNA: TGTGCCAGCACCGTGGGGGGGGCAGACTACAATGAGCAGTTCTTC.

This chain joins TRBV18 and TRBJ1-5; the D is unclear. V was pared by 6 bases and J by 6 bases, with 12 bases between. Germline V gives CDR1 KGHSH, CDR2 LQKENI. This CDR3 contains 13 residues. CDR3 sequence: CASSTQDFQPQHF. In DNA, the CDR3 is TGTGCCAGCTCGACCCAAGATTTTCAGCCCCAGCATTTT.

This clonotype was picked up a small number of times. The V gene is TRBV29-1, the J gene TRBJ2-1, with D perhaps TRBD2 (5 bases). V was trimmed by 6 bases and J by 7 bases, leaving 7 bases between them. This CDR3 has 10 residues. Germline CDR1 is SQVTM and CDR2 is ANQGSEA. The CDR3 reads CSVQRNEQFF. DNA of the CDR3: TGCAGCGTCCAGCGGAATGAGCAGTTCTTC.

The rearrangement joins TRBV5-4 to TRBJ2-1; D remains unclear. Germline CDR1 is SGHNT and CDR2 is YYREEE (reference sequence). This CDR3 has 16 residues. Trimming removed 0 bases at V and 1 base at J, with 11 bases between. CDR3 protein: CASSLGGSQSYNEQFF. CDR3 coding DNA: TGTGCCAGCAGCTTGGGGGGTAGTCAATCCTACAATGAGCAGTTCTTC.

The chain recombines TRBV28 with TRBJ1-3; a possible D gene is TRBD1 (5 bases). The CDR3 spans 13 residues. Germline lookup yields CDR1 MDHEN and CDR2 SYDVKM. Between the trimmed V and J ends, which lost 10 bases and 5 bases, there was a span of 15 bases. Here the CDR3 reads CATSGTERNTIYF. For the CDR3, the DNA is TGTGCCACCTCCGGGACCGAAAGAAACACCATATATTTT.

This clonotype was observed a handful of times. The chain has TRBV7-9 and TRBJ2-5; the D is unclear. The germline V gene encodes CDR1 SEHNR and CDR2 FQNEAQ (reference sequence). The length of the CDR3 is 13 residues. Trimming shortened V by 4 bases and J by 0 bases, and 6 bases separated the two germline ends. The CDR3 loop is CASSSQYQETQYF. The DNA for the CDR3 is TGTGCCAGCAGCTCCCAATACCAAGAGACCCAGTACTTC.